This T cell receptor beta chain was sequenced in a study of CD8 T cells in Susac syndrome. Broader study findings: The authors acknowledged that their TCR sequencing and HLA analysis involved a relatively small number of individuals.

With regard to this clonotype: Its cognate antigen is unknown.

Random hexamers were used to reverse transcribe an amount of roughly 0.5 to 1 ug RNA. Across 54 Vbeta and 13 Jbeta, TCR beta CDR3 was amplified with immunoSEQ multiplex PCR. TCRdb independently ran MiXCR on the immunoSEQ multiplex PCR reads; one entry per CDR3 protein. The sample lists 120,000 or so distinct CDR3 sequences, just under 95% occurring once. From blood CD8+ and CD4+ T cells, the TCR beta chain was sequenced. CDR3 length equals 14 residues. CDR1 and CDR2 (germline): MNHNS, SASEGT. V was trimmed by 5 bases and J by 4 bases, leaving 11 bases between them. The gene calls are TRBV6-1 and TRBJ2-2; weak D call: TRBD2 (5 bases). The TCR originated in a human donor with multiple sclerosis. Sequenced input: CD4+ T cells from PBMCs. CDR3 nucleotides: TGTGCCAGCAGTTCGGTCCGGGGCACCGGGGAGCTGTTTTTT. Protein sequence: CASSSVRGTGELFF.